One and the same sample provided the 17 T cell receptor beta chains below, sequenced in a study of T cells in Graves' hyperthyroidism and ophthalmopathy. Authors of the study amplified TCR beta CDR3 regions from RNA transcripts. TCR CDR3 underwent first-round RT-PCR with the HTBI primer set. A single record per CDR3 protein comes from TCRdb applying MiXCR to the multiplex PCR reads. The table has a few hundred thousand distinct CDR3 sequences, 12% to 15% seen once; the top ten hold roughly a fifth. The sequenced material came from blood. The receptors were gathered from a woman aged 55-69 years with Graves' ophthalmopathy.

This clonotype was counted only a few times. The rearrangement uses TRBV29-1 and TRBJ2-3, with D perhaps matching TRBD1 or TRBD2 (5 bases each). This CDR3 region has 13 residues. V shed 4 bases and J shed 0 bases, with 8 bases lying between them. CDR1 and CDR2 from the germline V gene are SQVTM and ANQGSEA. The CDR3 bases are TGCAGCGTTGGAAGGGACAGCACAGATACGCAGTATTTT. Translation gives CSVGRDSTDTQYF.

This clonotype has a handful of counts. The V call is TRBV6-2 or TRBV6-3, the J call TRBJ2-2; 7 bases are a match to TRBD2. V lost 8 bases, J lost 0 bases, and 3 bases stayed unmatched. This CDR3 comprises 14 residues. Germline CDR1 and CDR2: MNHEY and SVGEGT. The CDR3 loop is CASGAGANTGELFF. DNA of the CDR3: TGTGCCAGCGGGGCGGGGGCGAACACCGGGGAGCTGTTTTTT.

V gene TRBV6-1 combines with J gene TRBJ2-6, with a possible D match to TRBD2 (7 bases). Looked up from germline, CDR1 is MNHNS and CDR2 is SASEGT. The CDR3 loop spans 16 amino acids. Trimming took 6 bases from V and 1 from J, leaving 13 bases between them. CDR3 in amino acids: CASRGGGWSGANVLTF. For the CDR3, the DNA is TGTGCCAGCAGGGGGGGGGGCTGGTCTGGGGCCAACGTCCTGACTTTC.

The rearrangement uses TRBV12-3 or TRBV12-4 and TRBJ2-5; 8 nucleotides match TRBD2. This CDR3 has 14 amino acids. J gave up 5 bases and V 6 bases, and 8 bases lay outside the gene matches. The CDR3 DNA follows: TGTGCCAGCAGCCCGGGGGGGGACGGGGAGACCCAGTACTTC. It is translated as CASSPGGDGETQYF.

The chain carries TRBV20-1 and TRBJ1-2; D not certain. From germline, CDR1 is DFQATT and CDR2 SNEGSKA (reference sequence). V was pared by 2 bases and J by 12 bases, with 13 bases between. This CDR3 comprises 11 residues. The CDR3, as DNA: TGCAGTGCTAGAAATATTCAGTTAAACACCTTC. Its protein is CSARNIQLNTF.

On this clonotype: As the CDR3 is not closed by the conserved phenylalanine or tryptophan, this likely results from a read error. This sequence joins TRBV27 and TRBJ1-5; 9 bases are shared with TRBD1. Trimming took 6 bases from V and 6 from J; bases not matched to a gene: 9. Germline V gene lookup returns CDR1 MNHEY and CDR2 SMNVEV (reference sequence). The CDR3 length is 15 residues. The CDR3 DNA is TGTGCCAGCAGCTCCCGGACAGGGGCTGGTCAGCCCCAGCATTCT. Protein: CASSSRTGAGQPQHS.

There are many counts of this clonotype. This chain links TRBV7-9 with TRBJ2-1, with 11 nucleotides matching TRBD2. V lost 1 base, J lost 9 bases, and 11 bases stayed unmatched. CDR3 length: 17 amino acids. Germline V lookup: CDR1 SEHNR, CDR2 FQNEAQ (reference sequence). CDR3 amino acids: CASSLGRLAGSGVEQFF. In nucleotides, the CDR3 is TGTGCCAGCAGCTTAGGGAGACTAGCGGGATCAGGGGTTGAGCAGTTCTTC.

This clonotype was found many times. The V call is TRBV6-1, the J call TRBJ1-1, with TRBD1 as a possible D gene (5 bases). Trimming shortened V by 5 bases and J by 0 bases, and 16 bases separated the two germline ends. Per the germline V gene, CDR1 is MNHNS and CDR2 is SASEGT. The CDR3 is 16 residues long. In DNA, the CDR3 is TGTGCCAGCAGTTTAGCGAGGGGTACCATGAACACTGAAGCTTTCTTT. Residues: CASSLARGTMNTEAFF.

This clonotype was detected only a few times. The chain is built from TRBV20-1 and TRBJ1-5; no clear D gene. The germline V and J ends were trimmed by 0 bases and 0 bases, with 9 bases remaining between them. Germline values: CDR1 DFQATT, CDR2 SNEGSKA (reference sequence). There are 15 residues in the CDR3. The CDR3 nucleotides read TGCAGTGCTAGAGATTCCGGGATTAGCAATCAGCCCCAGCATTTT. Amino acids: CSARDSGISNQPQHF.

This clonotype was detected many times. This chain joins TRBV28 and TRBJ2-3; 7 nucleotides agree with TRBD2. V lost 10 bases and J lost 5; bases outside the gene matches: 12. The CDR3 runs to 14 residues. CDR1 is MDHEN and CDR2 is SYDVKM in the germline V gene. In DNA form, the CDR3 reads TGTGCCACTACCGTGGCGGGAGTGATAGATACGCAGTATTTT. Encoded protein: CATTVAGVIDTQYF. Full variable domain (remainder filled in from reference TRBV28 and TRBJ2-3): DVKVTQSSRYLVKRTGEKVFLECVQDMDHENMFWYRQDPGLGLRLIYFSYDVKMKEKGDIPEGYSVSREKKERFSLILESASTNQTSMYLCATTVAGVIDTQYFGPGTRLTVL.

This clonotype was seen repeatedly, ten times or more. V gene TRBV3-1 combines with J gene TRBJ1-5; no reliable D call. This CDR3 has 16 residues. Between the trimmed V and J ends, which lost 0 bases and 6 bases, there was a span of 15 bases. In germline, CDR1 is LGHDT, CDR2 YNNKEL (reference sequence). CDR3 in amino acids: CASSQDGGMGSQPQHF. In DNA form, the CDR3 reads TGTGCCAGCAGCCAAGATGGCGGGATGGGGTCTCAGCCCCAGCATTTT.

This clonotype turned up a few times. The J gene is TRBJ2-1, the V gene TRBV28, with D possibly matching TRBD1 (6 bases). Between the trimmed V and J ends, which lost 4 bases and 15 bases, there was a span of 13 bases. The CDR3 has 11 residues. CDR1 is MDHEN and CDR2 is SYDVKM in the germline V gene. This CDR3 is CASSSRDKWFF. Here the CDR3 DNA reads TGTGCCAGCAGTTCCCGGGACAAGTGGTTCTTC.

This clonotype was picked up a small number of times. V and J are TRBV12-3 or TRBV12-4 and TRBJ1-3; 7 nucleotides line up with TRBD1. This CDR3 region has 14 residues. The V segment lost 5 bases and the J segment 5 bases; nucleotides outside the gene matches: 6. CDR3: CASSPQGTRNTIYF. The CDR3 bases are TGTGCCAGCAGTCCACAGGGGACGAGAAACACCATATATTTT.

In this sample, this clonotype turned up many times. The CDR3 DNA sequence: TGCGCCAGCAGCTTGGAATTTGCGGGAGGAATAGATACGCAGTATTTT. Encoded protein: CASSLEFAGGIDTQYF. The V and J genes are TRBV5-1 and TRBJ2-3; 8 bases are shared with TRBD2. This CDR3 has 16 amino acids. J was trimmed by 5 bases and V by 0 bases; bases with no gene match: 8. Germline V gene data show CDR1 as SGHRS and CDR2 as YFSETQ.

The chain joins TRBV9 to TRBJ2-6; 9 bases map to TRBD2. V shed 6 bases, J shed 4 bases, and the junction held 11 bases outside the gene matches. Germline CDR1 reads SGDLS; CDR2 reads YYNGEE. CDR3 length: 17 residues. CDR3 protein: CASTQVAGASGANVLTF. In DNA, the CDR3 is TGTGCCAGCACCCAAGTAGCGGGAGCTTCCGGGGCCAACGTCCTGACTTTC.

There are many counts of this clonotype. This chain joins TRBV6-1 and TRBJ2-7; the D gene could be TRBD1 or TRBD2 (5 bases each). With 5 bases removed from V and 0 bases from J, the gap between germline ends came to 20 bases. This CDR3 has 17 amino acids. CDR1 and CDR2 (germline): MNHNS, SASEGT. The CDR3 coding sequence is TGTGCCAGCAGTCCTCGGCCGGGCGAGGGGAACTCCTACGAGCAGTACTTC. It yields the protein CASSPRPGEGNSYEQYF.

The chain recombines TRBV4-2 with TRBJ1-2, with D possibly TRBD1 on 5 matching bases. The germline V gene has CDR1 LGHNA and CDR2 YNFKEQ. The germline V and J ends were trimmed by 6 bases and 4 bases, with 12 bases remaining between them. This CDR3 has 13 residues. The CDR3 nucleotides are TGTGCCAGCAGAACCAGGGATTCCTATGGCTACACCTTC. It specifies CASRTRDSYGYTF.